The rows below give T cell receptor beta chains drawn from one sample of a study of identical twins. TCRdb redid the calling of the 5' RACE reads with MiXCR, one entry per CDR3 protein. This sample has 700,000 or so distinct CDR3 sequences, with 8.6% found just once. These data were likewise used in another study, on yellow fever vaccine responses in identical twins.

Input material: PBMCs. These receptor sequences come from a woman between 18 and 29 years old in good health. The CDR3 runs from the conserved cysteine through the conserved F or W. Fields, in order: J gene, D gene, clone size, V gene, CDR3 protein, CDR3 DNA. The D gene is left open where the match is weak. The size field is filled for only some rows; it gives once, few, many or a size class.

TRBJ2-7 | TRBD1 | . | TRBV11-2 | CASSSGTGGFKEQYF | TGTGCCAGCAGCTCCGGGACAGGGGGTTTCAAGGAGCAGTACTTC
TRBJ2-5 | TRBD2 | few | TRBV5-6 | CASSLELAGGETQYF | TGTGCCAGCAGCTTGGAACTAGCGGGAGGTGAGACCCAGTACTTC
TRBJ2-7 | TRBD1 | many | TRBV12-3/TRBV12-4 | CASRTQGTYEQYF | TGTGCCAGCAGGACACAGGGGACCTACGAGCAGTACTTC
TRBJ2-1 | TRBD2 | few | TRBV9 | CANPGLAGNNEQFF | TGTGCCAACCCGGGACTAGCGGGAAACAATGAGCAGTTCTTC
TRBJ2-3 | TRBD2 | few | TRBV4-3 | CASSQEKAGWGDTQYF | TGCGCCAGCAGCCAAGAAAAAGCGGGATGGGGGGATACGCAGTATTTT
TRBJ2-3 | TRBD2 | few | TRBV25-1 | CASSEWLAGATTDTQYF | TGTGCCAGCAGTGAATGGTTAGCGGGAGCCACCACAGATACGCAGTATTTT
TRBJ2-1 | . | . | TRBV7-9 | CASSDKGPGDEQFF | TGTGCCAGCAGCGACAAAGGGCCCGGGGATGAGCAGTTCTTC
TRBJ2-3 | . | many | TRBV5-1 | CASSLEVFDTDTQYF | TGCGCCAGCAGCTTGGAGGTGTTCGACACAGATACGCAGTATTTT
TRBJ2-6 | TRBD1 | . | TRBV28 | CASRGQGHWAGANVLTF | TGTGCCAGCAGAGGACAGGGTCATTGGGCTGGGGCCAACGTCCTGACTTTC
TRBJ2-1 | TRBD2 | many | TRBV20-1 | CSALSSGQSYNEQFF | TGCAGTGCTCTGTCTAGCGGGCAATCTTACAATGAGCAGTTCTTC
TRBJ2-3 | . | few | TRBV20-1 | CSARVVGGDTQYF | TGCAGTGCTAGGGTCGTTGGAGGAGATACGCAGTATTTT
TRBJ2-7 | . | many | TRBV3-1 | CASSQHSGGGGYEQYF | TGTGCCAGCAGCCAGCATTCAGGGGGCGGGGGATACGAGCAGTACTTC
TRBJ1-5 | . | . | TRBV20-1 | CSARDQRISNQPQHF | TGCAGTGCTAGAGATCAAAGGATTAGCAATCAGCCCCAGCATTTT
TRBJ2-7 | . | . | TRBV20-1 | CSARVGRGLYEQYF | TGCAGTGCTAGAGTGGGGCGGGGGCTCTACGAGCAGTACTTC
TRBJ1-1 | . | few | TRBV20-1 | CSASDMNTEAFF | TGCAGTGCTAGTGACATGAACACTGAAGCTTTCTTT
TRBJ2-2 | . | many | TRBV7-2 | CASSFGRGSTGELFF | TGTGCCAGCAGCTTCGGTAGGGGGAGCACCGGGGAGCTGTTTTTT
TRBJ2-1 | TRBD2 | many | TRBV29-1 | CSVARLAGGPTEQFF | TGCAGCGTAGCCAGACTAGCGGGGGGGCCAACTGAGCAGTTCTTC
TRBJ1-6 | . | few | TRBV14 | CASSQARGGNSPLHF | TGTGCCAGCAGCCAAGCTCGGGGGGGTAATTCACCCCTCCACTTT
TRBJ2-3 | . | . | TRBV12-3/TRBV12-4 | CASSLEAVGADTQYF | TGTGCCAGCAGTTTAGAGGCGGTGGGGGCAGATACGCAGTATTTT
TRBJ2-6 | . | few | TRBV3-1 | CASSQEQEARSGANVLTF | TGTGCCAGCAGCCAAGAGCAGGAGGCACGCTCTGGGGCCAACGTCCTGACTTTC
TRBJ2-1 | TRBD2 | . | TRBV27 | CASSFRLAGGLDEQFF | TGTGCCAGCAGTTTCCGACTAGCGGGAGGGCTCGATGAGCAGTTCTTC
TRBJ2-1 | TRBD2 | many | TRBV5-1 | CASSQTSGSYNEQFF | TGCGCCAGCAGCCAAACTAGCGGGAGTTACAATGAGCAGTTCTTC
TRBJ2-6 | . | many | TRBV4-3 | CASSQEGSSGANVLTF | TGCGCCAGCAGCCAAGAGGGATCCTCTGGGGCCAACGTCCTGACTTTC
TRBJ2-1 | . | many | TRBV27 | CASSGAGVRNEQFF | TGTGCCAGCTCAGGAGCAGGGGTCCGAAATGAGCAGTTCTTC
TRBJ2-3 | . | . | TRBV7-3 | CASSSVGGKDTQYF | TGTGCCAGCAGCTCGGTAGGAGGGAAAGATACGCAGTATTTT
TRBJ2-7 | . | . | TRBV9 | CASSGAAKGPSYEQYF | TGTGCCAGCAGCGGCGCAGCAAAGGGCCCCTCCTACGAGCAGTACTTC
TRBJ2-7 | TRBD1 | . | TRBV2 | CASSETRDRYDEQYF | TGTGCCAGCAGTGAGACTCGGGACAGGTACGACGAGCAGTACTTC
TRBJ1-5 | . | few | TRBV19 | CASSGWGQPQHF | TGTGCCAGTAGTGGGTGGGGTCAGCCCCAGCATTTT
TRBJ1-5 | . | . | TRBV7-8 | CASSSVRGLTQPQHF | TGTGCCAGCAGCTCCGTTAGGGGGTTGACTCAGCCCCAGCATTTT
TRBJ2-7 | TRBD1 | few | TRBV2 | CASSPTGQGSLEQYF | TGTGCCAGCAGCCCAACTGGACAGGGTAGTCTCGAGCAGTACTTC
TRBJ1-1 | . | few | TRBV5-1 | CASSGGTFLSGNPEAFF | TGCGCCAGCAGCGGCGGGACATTTCTTTCGGGGAACCCTGAAGCTTTCTTT
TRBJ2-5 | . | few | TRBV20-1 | CSARDTSIDKTQYF | TGCAGTGCTAGGGATACTAGCATTGACAAGACCCAGTACTTC
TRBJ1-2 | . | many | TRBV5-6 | CASSRTGRQLRNYGYTF | TGTGCCAGCAGCCGTACCGGTAGACAGCTAAGAAACTATGGCTACACCTTC
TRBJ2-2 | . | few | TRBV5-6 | CASTLGTGELFF | TGTGCCAGCACCCTTGGCACCGGGGAGCTGTTTTTT
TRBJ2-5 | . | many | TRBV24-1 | CATSDLVREKETQYF | TGTGCCACCAGTGATTTAGTAAGAGAGAAAGAGACCCAGTACTTC
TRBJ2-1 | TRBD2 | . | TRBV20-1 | CSARSGLAGVEQFF | TGCAGTGCTAGATCGGGACTAGCGGGAGTTGAGCAGTTCTTC
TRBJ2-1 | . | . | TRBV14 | CASSRSRDEQFF | TGTGCCAGCAGCCGGTCTCGGGATGAGCAGTTCTTC
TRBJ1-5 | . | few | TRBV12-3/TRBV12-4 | CASSFLVQSTGEPQHF | TGTGCCAGCAGTTTTTTGGTCCAATCAACCGGGGAGCCCCAGCATTTT
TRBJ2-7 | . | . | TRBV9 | CASSGGPDRYEQYF | TGTGCCAGCAGCGGTGGGCCCGACAGGTACGAGCAGTACTTC
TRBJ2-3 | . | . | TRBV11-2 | CASSVHLTDTQYF | TGTGCCAGCAGTGTCCATCTTACAGATACGCAGTATTTT
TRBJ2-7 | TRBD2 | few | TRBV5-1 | CASSFAFREVYEQYF | TGCGCCAGCAGCTTTGCTTTTCGGGAGGTCTACGAGCAGTACTTC
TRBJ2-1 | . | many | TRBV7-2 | CASSLWRGSYNEQFF | TGTGCCAGCAGCTTATGGCGGGGATCCTACAATGAGCAGTTCTTC
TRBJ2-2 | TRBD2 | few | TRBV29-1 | CSVSLLAGATGELFF | TGCAGCGTTTCATTGCTAGCGGGAGCCACCGGGGAGCTGTTTTTT
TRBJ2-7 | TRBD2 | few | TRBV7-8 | CASGPGLAGPHYEQYF | TGTGCCAGCGGGCCGGGCCTAGCGGGGCCGCACTACGAGCAGTACTTC